The 11 T cell receptor beta chains given below trace back to one sample, sequenced in a study of CD8 T cells in ankylosing spondylitis. Using its own MiXCR run on the 5' RACE reads, TCRdb lists one record per CDR3 protein. Among a few hundred thousand distinct CDR3 sequences listed, roughly 20% were seen once. Sequencing input: blood, either unsorted or a sorted T cell fraction (not recorded which). All receptors derive from a male donor with ankylosing spondylitis or in good health (not recorded which).

This sequence joins TRBV11-2 and TRBJ2-7; 7 nucleotides align to TRBD2. CDR3 length: 16 residues. CDR1 SGHAT and CDR2 FQNNGV come from the germline V gene. Germline trimming cut 4 bases from V and 4 bases from J; bases unmatched to any gene: 13. This CDR3 reads CASSSDPGTMGYEQYF. In DNA, the CDR3 is TGTGCCAGCAGCTCCGACCCCGGGACTATGGGTTACGAGCAGTACTTC.

The V and J genes are TRBV12-3 or TRBV12-4 and TRBJ2-5; D uncertain. The CDR3 is made up of 13 amino acids. With 3 bases removed from V and 2 bases from J, the gap between germline ends came to 7 bases. CDR3 sequence reads: CASSFLGQETQYF. The CDR3 DNA follows: TGTGCCAGCAGTTTTCTGGGGCAAGAGACCCAGTACTTC.

The chain carries TRBV5-1 and TRBJ2-7; maybe TRBD1 (6 bases). CDR1 is SGHRS, CDR2 YFSETQ, per germline. Trimming shortened V by 0 bases and J by 0 bases, and 10 bases separated the two germline ends. This CDR3 comprises 15 residues. This CDR3 is CASSLGGPYSYEQYF. In DNA, the CDR3 is TGCGCCAGCAGCTTGGGGGGGCCCTACTCCTACGAGCAGTACTTC.

The rearrangement joins TRBV19 to TRBJ2-3; D remains ambiguous. Trimming took 3 bases from V and 4 from J, leaving 14 bases between them. CDR1 is LNHDA and CDR2 is SQIVND in the germline V gene (reference sequence). This CDR3 spans 15 amino acids. This chain's CDR3 is CASSITSSRPDTQYF. The CDR3 DNA is TGTGCCAGTAGTATTACGTCAAGTAGGCCAGATACGCAGTATTTT.

The chain employs TRBV7-9 and TRBJ1-4, with TRBD1 as a possible D gene (6 bases). The CDR3 extends over 17 amino acids. The germline V and J ends were trimmed by 0 bases and 8 bases, with 19 bases remaining between them. Per the germline V gene, CDR1 is SEHNR and CDR2 is FQNEAQ (reference sequence). The CDR3 loop is CASSLALRGPQGEKLFF. For the CDR3, the DNA is TGTGCCAGCAGCTTAGCCCTCAGGGGTCCCCAGGGAGAAAAACTGTTTTTT.

This clonotype was observed many times. The V and J genes are TRBV6-4 and TRBJ2-3; 10 bases fit TRBD2. Germline loops: CDR1 MRHNA, CDR2 SNTAGT. V lost 4 bases and J lost 5; bases outside the gene matches: 3. This CDR3 spans 14 amino acids. CDR3 in amino acids: CASSGLAGEDTQYF. As DNA, the CDR3 is TGTGCCAGCAGTGGGCTAGCGGGGGAAGATACGCAGTATTTT.

V usage is TRBV11-2 and J usage is TRBJ2-1, with D uncertain. Germline V gene lookup returns CDR1 SGHAT and CDR2 FQNNGV. V lost 0 bases to trimming and J lost 0 bases, with 6 bases between them. The CDR3 is 15 residues long. The CDR3 region is CASSLDYLSYNEQFF. In DNA form, the CDR3 reads TGTGCCAGCAGCTTAGACTACCTCTCCTACAATGAGCAGTTCTTC.

The rearrangement uses TRBV27 and TRBJ2-7; D not certain. Trimming stripped 0 bases from V and 0 bases from J, with 9 bases between. The CDR3 totals 15 residues. Germline-derived CDR1 and CDR2 are MNHEY and SMNVEV (reference sequence). Here the CDR3 reads CASSLSSPSSYEQYF. In DNA, the CDR3 is TGTGCCAGCAGTTTATCATCCCCCAGCTCCTACGAGCAGTACTTC.

This rearrangement joins TRBV11-2 to TRBJ2-5, with D uncertain. The CDR3 is 14 amino acids. Germline V gene lookup returns CDR1 SGHAT and CDR2 FQNNGV. Trimming shortened V by 5 bases and J by 1 base, and 11 bases separated the two germline ends. CDR3 sequence reads: CASSPRTFQETQYF. The CDR3 DNA is TGTGCCAGCAGCCCCAGGACGTTCCAAGAGACCCAGTACTTC.

The chain has TRBV11-2 and TRBJ2-3, with D uncertain. The V and J ends lost 7 bases and 2 bases respectively, with 13 bases between them. CDR1 is SGHAT, CDR2 FQNNGV, per germline. The length of the CDR3 is 14 residues. CDR3 amino acids: CASTTSRFTDTQYF. The DNA for the CDR3 is TGTGCCAGCACCACCTCCCGGTTCACAGATACGCAGTATTTT.

The V call is TRBV24-1, the J call TRBJ2-3; 11 positions match TRBD1. Germline lookup yields CDR1 KGHDR and CDR2 SFDVKD. V shed 7 bases and J 4 bases; nucleotides not matched to a gene: 0. CDR3 length equals 13 residues. CDR3 amino acids: CATRGQGADTQYF. The DNA of the CDR3 is TGTGCCACCAGGGGACAGGGGGCAGATACGCAGTATTTT.